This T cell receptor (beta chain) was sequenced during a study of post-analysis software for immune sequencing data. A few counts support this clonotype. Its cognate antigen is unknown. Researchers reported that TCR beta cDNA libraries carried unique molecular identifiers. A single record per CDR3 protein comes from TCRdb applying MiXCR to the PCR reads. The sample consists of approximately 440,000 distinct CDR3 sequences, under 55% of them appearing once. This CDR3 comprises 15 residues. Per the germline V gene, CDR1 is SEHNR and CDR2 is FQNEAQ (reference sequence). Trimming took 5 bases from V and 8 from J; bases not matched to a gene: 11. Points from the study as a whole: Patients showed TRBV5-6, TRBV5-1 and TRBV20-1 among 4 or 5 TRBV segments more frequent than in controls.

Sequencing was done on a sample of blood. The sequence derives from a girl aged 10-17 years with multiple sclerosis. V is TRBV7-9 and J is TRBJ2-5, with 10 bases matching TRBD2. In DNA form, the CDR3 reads TGTGCCAGCAGCGCATATGGACTAGCGGAGGGAACCCAGTACTTC. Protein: CASSAYGLAEGTQYF.